The clone carrying this T cell receptor (beta chain) was seen at least ten times. V dropped 3 bases and J dropped 3; count of bases not matched to a gene: 4. Germline lookup yields CDR1 KGHDR and CDR2 SFDVKD. The CDR3 covers 17 residues. The entry originates in a study of CD8+CD57+ T cells in acquired aplastic anemia. The use of genomic DNA as template underpinned the TCR beta VDJ and CDR3 profiling. TCRdb used MiXCR to reprocess the reads, holding one entry per CDR3 protein. This table has some 200,000 distinct CDR3 sequences, 34% appearing once. The specimen sequenced was sorted CD4+, CD8+, or CD8+CD57+ T cells (not recorded which) from PBMCs. This clonotype originated in a human donor in good health, serving as a control. The rearrangement links TRBV24-1 to TRBJ2-2, with 12 bases fitting TRBD2. CDR3 coding DNA: TGTGCCACCAGTGATGCGGGACTAGCGGGTGACACCGGGGAGCTGTTTTTT. This codes for CATSDAGLAGDTGELFF.